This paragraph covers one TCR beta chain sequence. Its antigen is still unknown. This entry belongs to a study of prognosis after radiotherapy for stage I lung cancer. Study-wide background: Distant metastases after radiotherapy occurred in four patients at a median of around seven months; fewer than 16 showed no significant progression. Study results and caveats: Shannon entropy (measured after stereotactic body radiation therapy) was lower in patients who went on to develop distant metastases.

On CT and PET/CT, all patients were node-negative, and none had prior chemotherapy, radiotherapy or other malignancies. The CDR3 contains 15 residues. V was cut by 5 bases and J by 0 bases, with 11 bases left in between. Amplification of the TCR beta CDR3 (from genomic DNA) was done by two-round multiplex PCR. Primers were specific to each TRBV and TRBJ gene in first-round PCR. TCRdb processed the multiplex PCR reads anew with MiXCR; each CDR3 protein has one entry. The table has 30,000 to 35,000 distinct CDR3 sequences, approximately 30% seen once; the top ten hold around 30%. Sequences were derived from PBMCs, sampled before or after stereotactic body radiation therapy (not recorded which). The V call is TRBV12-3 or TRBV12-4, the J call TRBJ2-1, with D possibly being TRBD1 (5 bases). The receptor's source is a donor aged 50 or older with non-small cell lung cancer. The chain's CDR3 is CASSQQAYSYNEQFF. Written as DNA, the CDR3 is TGTGCCAGCAGTCAACAGGCCTACTCCTACAATGAGCAGTTCTTC.